This TCR beta chain stems from a study of cytomegalovirus exposure and HLA in healthy donors. For this clone: The antigen remains unidentified.

The trim removed 0 bases at V and 5 bases at J, leaving 6 bases unmatched. CDR1 is LGHNA, CDR2 YNFKEQ, per germline. The CDR3 is 17 residues long. Study observations and caveats: HLA allele associations emerged for about 16,000 TCR beta sequences in a later analysis, at 0.05 false discovery rate.

Primers for the PCR totalled 60 Vbeta and 13 Jbeta. Only in-frame clones appear in the TCRdb table, and some are missing; sequencing was by immunoSEQ multiplex PCR. The table records around 180,000 clones, more than 65% of them present only once. The V call is TRBV4-2, the J call TRBJ2-3; 12 nucleotides align to TRBD2. Sequenced input: PBMCs. The TCR comes from a woman aged 30 to 39 in good health and CMV-seropositive. As DNA, the CDR3 is TGTGCCAGCAGCCAAGAGCGACTAGCGGGAGCGATAGATACGCAGTATTTT. This translates into CASSQERLAGAIDTQYF.